The rows below give T cell receptor beta chains drawn from one sample of a study of Ad26.COV2.S vaccination and SARS-CoV-2 variants. The method was immunoSEQ multiplex PCR; TCRdb's version includes in-frame clones alone and lacks a portion of them. In the table there are about 260,000 clones, roughly 85% of which are singletons. Material: peripheral blood, obtained in a trial of Ad26.COV2.S vaccine versus placebo. Every receptor here comes from a person aged 18 to 59 who received the Ad26.COV2.S COVID-19 vaccine or a placebo. The CDR3 runs from the conserved cysteine through the conserved F or W. The D gene is left open where the match is weak. Clone size appears in some rows only: once, few, many, or a class for an expanded clone.

j_call,d_call,clone_size,v_call,cdr3_aa,cdr3_nt
TRBJ2-1,TRBD2,NA,TRBV7-6,CASSIPSGGAHEQFF,TGTGCCAGCAGCATCCCTAGCGGGGGGGCGCATGAGCAGTTCTTC
TRBJ2-1,TRBD2,NA,TRBV24-1,CATSASGEQFF,TGTGCCACCAGTGCTAGCGGTGAGCAGTTCTTC
TRBJ1-5,NA,NA,TRBV21-1,CASSQDRLRPQHF,TGTGCTAGCAGCCAAGACAGGCTGAGGCCCCAGCATTTT
TRBJ2-2,NA,NA,TRBV7-8,CASSVGQNTGELFF,TGTGCCAGCAGCGTTGGACAGAACACCGGGGAGCTGTTTTTT
TRBJ2-2,TRBD2,NA,TRBV6-5,CASSLAGGPGGELFF,TGTGCCAGCAGCCTAGCGGGAGGGCCAGGCGGGGAGCTGTTTTTT
TRBJ2-1,NA,NA,TRBV19,CASSSYRLGGSYNEQFF,TGTGCCAGTAGCTCCTACCGACTCGGCGGCTCCTACAATGAGCAGTTCTTC
TRBJ1-4,NA,once,TRBV19,CASSPSGSLWEKLFF,TGTGCCAGCAGCCCCTCAGGTTCACTATGGGAAAAACTGTTTTTT
TRBJ2-3,NA,NA,TRBV6-2/TRBV6-3,CATSFFSDTQYF,TGTGCCACCAGTTTTTTTTCGGATACGCAGTATTTT
TRBJ1-1,NA,NA,TRBV5-4,CASSPVQGNTEAFF,TGTGCCAGCAGCCCAGTACAGGGGAACACTGAAGCTTTCTTT
TRBJ1-1,NA,NA,TRBV4-1,CASSKRTAMNTEAFF,TGCGCCAGCAGCAAAAGGACGGCTATGAACACTGAAGCTTTCTTT
TRBJ1-5,NA,NA,TRBV27,CASSLRSGTSHSNQPQHF,TGTGCCAGCAGTTTAAGGTCAGGGACGAGCCATAGCAATCAGCCCCAGCATTTT
TRBJ2-2,NA,NA,TRBV19,CASSMYGLLNTGELFF,TGTGCCAGTAGTATGTACGGTTTACTGAACACCGGGGAGCTGTTTTTT
TRBJ1-5,TRBD1,few,TRBV30,CAWSGGTGIQPQHF,TGTGCCTGGAGTGGTGGGACAGGGATTCAGCCCCAGCATTTT
TRBJ2-5,NA,NA,TRBV5-4,CASSLSSEETQYF,TGTGCCAGCAGCCTTAGTTCGGAAGAGACCCAGTACTTC
TRBJ1-4,TRBD1,NA,TRBV7-8,CASTPGQGLSGEKLFF,TGTGCCAGCACCCCGGGACAGGGGTTATCGGGAGAAAAACTGTTTTTT
TRBJ2-1,NA,NA,TRBV12-3/TRBV12-4,CASSLGAAPGQFF,TGTGCCAGCAGTTTAGGAGCTGCCCCGGGGCAGTTCTTC
TRBJ2-7,NA,NA,TRBV23-1,CASSQSKRVFYEQYF,TGCGCCAGCAGTCAATCGAAGCGGGTTTTCTACGAGCAGTACTTC
TRBJ2-3,NA,once,TRBV7-3,CASSLIAGAAGTQYF,TGTGCCAGCAGCTTAATCGCGGGGGCCGCGGGGACGCAGTATTTT
TRBJ2-7,NA,NA,TRBV11-2,CASSSQGQPPYEQYF,TGTGCCAGCAGCTCCCAGGGACAACCCCCCTACGAGCAGTACTTC
TRBJ1-1,NA,few,TRBV9,CASSVAAFF,TGTGCCAGCAGCGTAGCAGCTTTCTTT
TRBJ1-2,NA,NA,TRBV19,CASSIGTATYGYTF,TGTGCCAGTAGTATAGGGACAGCAACCTATGGCTACACCTTC
TRBJ2-3,NA,NA,TRBV2,CAREGQSTDTQYF,TGTGCCAGGGAGGGACAAAGCACAGATACGCAGTATTTT
TRBJ2-1,TRBD2,NA,TRBV11-1,CASSSSSGDYNEQFF,TGTGCCAGCAGCTCCTCTAGCGGAGATTACAATGAGCAGTTCTTC
TRBJ2-3,TRBD2,NA,TRBV6-6,CASRQTSGGSTDTQYF,TGTGCCAGCAGGCAGACTAGCGGGGGGAGCACAGATACGCAGTATTTT
TRBJ1-1,NA,NA,TRBV12-3/TRBV12-4,CAIQGWGLTEAFF,TGTGCCATACAAGGGTGGGGGCTCACTGAAGCTTTCTTT
TRBJ1-5,NA,NA,TRBV20-1,CSASRSGSGRQPQHF,TGCAGTGCTAGTCGGTCGGGGTCCGGGCGGCAGCCCCAGCATTTT